The clone carrying this TCR beta chain was detected a few times. Its matching antigen is unknown. These data originate in a study of cytomegalovirus exposure and HLA in healthy donors. PCR involved 60 Vbeta and 13 Jbeta primers. Libraries were prepared by immunoSEQ multiplex PCR; TCRdb keeps only in-frame clonotypes and omits some of them. The sample lists 150,000 or so clones; under 80% were seen once. The ends lost 5 bases at V and 5 bases at J; junction bases unmatched: 7. The V gene's germline CDR1 is SGHRS and CDR2 YFSETQ. This CDR3 comprises 14 residues. Study-level points and caveats: When analyzed later, a missense DCLRE1C variant was found to be linked to TCR beta V- and J-gene trimming. Among TCR sequences, most were rare, though some public TCRs appeared in many donors.

What was sequenced was PBMCs. The sequence was collected from a young man in good health and CMV-seronegative. The V gene is TRBV5-1, the J gene TRBJ1-1, with TRBD1 matching over 9 bases. The DNA of the CDR3 is TGCGCCAGCAGGCACGGGGACAGGGATACTGAAGCTTTCTTT. It is translated as CASRHGDRDTEAFF.